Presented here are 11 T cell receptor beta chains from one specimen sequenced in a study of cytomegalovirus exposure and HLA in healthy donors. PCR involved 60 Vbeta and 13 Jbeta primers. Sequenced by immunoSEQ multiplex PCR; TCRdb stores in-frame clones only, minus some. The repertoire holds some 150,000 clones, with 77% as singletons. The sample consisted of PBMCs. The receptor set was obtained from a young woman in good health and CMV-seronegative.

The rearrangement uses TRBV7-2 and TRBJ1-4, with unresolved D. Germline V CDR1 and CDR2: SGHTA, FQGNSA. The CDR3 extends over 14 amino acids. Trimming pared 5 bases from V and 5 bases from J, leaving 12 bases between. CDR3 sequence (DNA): TGTGCCAGCAGCACTAGGCCGGGGAATGAAAAACTGTTTTTT. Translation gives CASSTRPGNEKLFF.

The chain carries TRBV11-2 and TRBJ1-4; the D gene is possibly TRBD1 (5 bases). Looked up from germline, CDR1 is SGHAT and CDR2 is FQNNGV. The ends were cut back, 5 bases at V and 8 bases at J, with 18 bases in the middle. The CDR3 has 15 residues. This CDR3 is CASSPRGSQGEKLFF. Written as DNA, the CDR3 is TGTGCCAGCAGCCCGCGAGGTTCCCAGGGAGAAAAACTGTTTTTT.

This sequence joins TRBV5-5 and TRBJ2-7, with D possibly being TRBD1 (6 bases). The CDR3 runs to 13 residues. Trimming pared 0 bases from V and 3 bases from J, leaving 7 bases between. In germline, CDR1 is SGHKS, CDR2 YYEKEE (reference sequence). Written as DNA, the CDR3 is TGTGCCAGCAGCTTGGTAGGGGGCTACGAGCAGTACTTC. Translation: CASSLVGGYEQYF. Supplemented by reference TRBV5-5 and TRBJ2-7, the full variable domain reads DAGVTQSPTHLIKTRGQQVTLRCSPISGHKSVSWYQQVLGQGPQFIFQYYEKEERGRGNFPDRFSARQFPNYSSELNVNALLLGDSALYLCASSLVGGYEQYFGPGTRLTVT.

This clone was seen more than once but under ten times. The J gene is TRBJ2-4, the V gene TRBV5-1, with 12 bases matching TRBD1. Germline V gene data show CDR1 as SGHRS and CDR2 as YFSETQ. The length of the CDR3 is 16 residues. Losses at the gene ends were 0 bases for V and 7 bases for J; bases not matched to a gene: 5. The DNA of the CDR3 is TGCGCCAGCAGCTTGGGGGACAGGGGGCGGATGAACATTCAGTACTTC. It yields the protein CASSLGDRGRMNIQYF.

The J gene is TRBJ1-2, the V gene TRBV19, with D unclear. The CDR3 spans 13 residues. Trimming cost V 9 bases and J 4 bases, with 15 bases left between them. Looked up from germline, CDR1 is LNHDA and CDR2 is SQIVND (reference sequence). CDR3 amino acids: CASKRQVGYGYTF. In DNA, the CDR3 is TGTGCCAGCAAACGCCAGGTTGGCTATGGCTACACCTTC.

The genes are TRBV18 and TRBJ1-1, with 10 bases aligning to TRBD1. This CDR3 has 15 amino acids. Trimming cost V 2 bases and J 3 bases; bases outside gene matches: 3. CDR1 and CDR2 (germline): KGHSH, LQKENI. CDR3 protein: CASSPGDRGDTEAFF. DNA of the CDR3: TGTGCCAGCTCACCAGGGGACAGGGGAGACACTGAAGCTTTCTTT.

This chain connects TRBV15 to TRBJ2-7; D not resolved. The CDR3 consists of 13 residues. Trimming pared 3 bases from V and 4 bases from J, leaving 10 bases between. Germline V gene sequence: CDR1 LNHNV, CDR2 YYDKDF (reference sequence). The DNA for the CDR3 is TGTGCCACCAGCAGGGAAGCGTATTACGAGCAGTACTTC. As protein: CATSREAYYEQYF.

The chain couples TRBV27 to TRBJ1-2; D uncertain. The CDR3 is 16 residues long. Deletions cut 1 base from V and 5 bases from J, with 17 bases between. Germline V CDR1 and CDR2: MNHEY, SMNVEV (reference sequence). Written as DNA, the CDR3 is TGTGCCAGCAGTTTATTAGCCGGGGTTAGTAGGTATGGCTACACCTTC. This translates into CASSLLAGVSRYGYTF.

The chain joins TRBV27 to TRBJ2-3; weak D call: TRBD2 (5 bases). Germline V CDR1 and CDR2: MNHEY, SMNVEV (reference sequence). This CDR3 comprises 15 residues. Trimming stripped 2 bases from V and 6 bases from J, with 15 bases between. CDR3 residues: CASSLITGRRDTQYF. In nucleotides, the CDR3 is TGTGCCAGCAGTTTAATTACGGGAAGAAGGGATACGCAGTATTTT.

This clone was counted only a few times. CDR3 sequence: CASSQRTGGIYGYTF. The CDR3 region has the DNA TGTGCCAGCAGTCAGAGGACAGGGGGGATCTATGGCTACACCTTC. The gene calls are TRBV6-1 and TRBJ1-2; 10 bases agree with TRBD1. Per the germline V gene, CDR1 is MNHNS and CDR2 is SASEGT. The junction had 7 bases not matched to a gene; V was cut back by 5 bases and J by 4 bases. The CDR3 length is 15 residues.

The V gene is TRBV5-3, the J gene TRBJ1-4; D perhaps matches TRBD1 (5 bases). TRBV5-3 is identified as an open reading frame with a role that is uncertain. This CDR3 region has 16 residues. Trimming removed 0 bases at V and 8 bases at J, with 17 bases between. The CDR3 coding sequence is TGTGCCAGAAGCTTGGTTGAGCAAAGGGGTAGAGAAAAACTGTTTTTT. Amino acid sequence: CARSLVEQRGREKLFF.